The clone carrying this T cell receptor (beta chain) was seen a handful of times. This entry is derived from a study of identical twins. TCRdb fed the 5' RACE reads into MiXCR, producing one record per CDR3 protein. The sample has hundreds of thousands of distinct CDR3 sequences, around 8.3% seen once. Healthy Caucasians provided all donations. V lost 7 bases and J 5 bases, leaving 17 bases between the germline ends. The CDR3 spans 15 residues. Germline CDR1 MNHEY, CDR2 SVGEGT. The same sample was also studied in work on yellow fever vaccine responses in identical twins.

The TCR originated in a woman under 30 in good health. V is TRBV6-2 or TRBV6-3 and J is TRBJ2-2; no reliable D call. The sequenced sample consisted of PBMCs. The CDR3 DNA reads TGTGCCAGCAATCAACAGCCCTGGCGGACCGGGGAGCTGTTTTTT. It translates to CASNQQPWRTGELFF.